This T cell receptor (beta chain) emerged from a study of blood T cell repertoires in COVID-19. Study summary: Some COVID-19 samples were acute and others convalescent; all came from the United States, Italy and Spain. T cells, B-cell-depleted T cells, or PBMCs provided the cDNA or gDNA that served as material.

The sample holds one count of this clone. The CDR3 covers 16 residues. CDR1 and CDR2 from the germline V gene are SNHLY and FYNNEI. V gave up 1 base and J gave up 5 bases; unmatched junction bases: 9. Produced via immunoSEQ multiplex PCR; TCRdb's table is partial and in-frame only. The sample holds around 260,000 clones, 75% to 90% seen once. This receptor was taken from a woman between 35 and 50 years old who had recovered from COVID-19. Sequencing input: peripheral blood. The chain carries TRBV2 and TRBJ1-1; 8 bases align to TRBD1. DNA for the CDR3: TGTGCCAGCAGTGAAGGCAGGACAGGGCGGGGGACTGAAGCTTTCTTT. Translating it yields CASSEGRTGRGTEAFF.